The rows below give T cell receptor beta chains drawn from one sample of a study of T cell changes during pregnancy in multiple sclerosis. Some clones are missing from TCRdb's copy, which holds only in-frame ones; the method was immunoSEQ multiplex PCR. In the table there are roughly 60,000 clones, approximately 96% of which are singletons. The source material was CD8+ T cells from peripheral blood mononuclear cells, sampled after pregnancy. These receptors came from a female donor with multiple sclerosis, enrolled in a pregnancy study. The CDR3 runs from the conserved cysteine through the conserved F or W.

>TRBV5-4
CASSGGAGTPSYEQYF
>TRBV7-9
CASSLSYRDAFENTEAFF
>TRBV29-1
CSVESDSTDTQYF
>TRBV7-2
CASSLWPSGNTIYF
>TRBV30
CAWSRDRAGNTIYF
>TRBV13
CASSSDRSSYNEQFF
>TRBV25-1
CASSERNGQGGRNTEAFF
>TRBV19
CASKLQIDTQYF
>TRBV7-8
CASSPGQEIYGYTF
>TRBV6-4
CASSDLRRANEKLFF